These 18 T cell receptor beta chains share one sample of origin, sequenced in a study of blood T cell repertoires in COVID-19. TCRdb's copy holds only in-frame clones and misses some; the assay was immunoSEQ multiplex PCR. The profile shows under 130,000 clones, about 90% of them singletons. Sequencing used peripheral blood. Source of these receptors: a human donor in a cohort sampled during active COVID-19.

The rearrangement joins TRBV19 to TRBJ1-2, with 8 nucleotides matching TRBD1. Trimming removed 2 bases from V and 4 bases from J; junction bases left unmatched: 3. CDR1 and CDR2 from the germline V gene are LNHDA and SQIVND (reference sequence). This CDR3 comprises 14 residues. In nucleotides, the CDR3 is TGTGCCAGTAGTATACAGGGGGCTGGCTATGGCTACACCTTC. This sequence encodes CASSIQGAGYGYTF.

The chain carries TRBV5-1 and TRBJ2-2; 7 nucleotides line up with TRBD2. This CDR3 spans 15 amino acids. V dropped 5 bases and J dropped 0; count of bases not matched to a gene: 4. Per germline, CDR1 SGHRS and CDR2 YFSETQ. This chain's CDR3 is CASRGGLANTGELFF. CDR3 nucleotide sequence: TGCGCCAGCAGGGGTGGACTAGCGAACACCGGGGAGCTGTTTTTT.

The chain joins TRBV6-6 to TRBJ2-7; 8 bases match TRBD2. Unmatched junction bases numbered 1, after V lost 2 bases and J lost 7 bases. Germline V CDR1 and CDR2: MNHNY, SVGAGI (reference sequence). The CDR3 sequence is 12 residues long. The CDR3 bases are TGTGCCAGCAGTTACGGCGGGGGGGAGCAGTACTTC. Its translation is CASSYGGGEQYF.

The chain links TRBV4-2 to TRBJ2-2, with TRBD2 matching over 10 bases. There are 15 residues in the CDR3. Germline V gene sequence: CDR1 LGHNA, CDR2 YNFKEQ. V gave up 4 bases and J gave up 3 bases; unmatched junction bases: 2. The CDR3 DNA sequence: TGTGCCAGCAGCCCCAGCGGGAGGGACACCGGGGAGCTGTTTTTT. Translating gives CASSPSGRDTGELFF.

V and J are TRBV18 and TRBJ2-1; TRBD1 matches 10 bases. J was trimmed by 1 base and V by 9 bases; bases with no gene match: 9. The CDR3 consists of 16 residues. The germline V gene encodes CDR1 KGHSH and CDR2 LQKENI. CDR3 in amino acids: CASHQGTGVSYNEQFF. The CDR3 bases are TGTGCCAGTCACCAAGGGACAGGGGTGTCCTACAATGAGCAGTTCTTC.

J is TRBJ1-3 and V is TRBV5-6; 7 positions agree with TRBD1. V was clipped by 4 bases and J by 0 bases; unmatched bases: 1. The germline V gene encodes CDR1 SGHDT and CDR2 YYEEEE. This CDR3 has 14 amino acids. The CDR3 protein is CASSRQGSGNTIYF. CDR3 DNA: TGTGCCAGCAGCCGACAGGGCTCTGGAAACACCATATATTTT.

V gene TRBV18 combines with J gene TRBJ2-2, with TRBD2 as a possible D gene (5 bases). Germline lookup yields CDR1 KGHSH and CDR2 LQKENI. The V end was cut by 6 bases, the J end by 6 bases, with 17 bases between. The CDR3 runs to 15 residues. This chain's CDR3 is CASSYVITRAGELFF. The CDR3 DNA sequence: TGTGCCAGCTCGTACGTGATTACTAGGGCCGGGGAGCTGTTTTTT.

The rearrangement links TRBV11-2 to TRBJ1-6; D is unclear. V was cut by 5 bases and J by 0 bases, with 14 bases left in between. The CDR3 consists of 17 residues. Germline V gene data show CDR1 as SGHAT and CDR2 as FQNNGV. This chain's CDR3 is CASSLVAASSYNSPLHF. CDR3 bases: TGTGCCAGCAGCCTCGTTGCGGCGAGCTCCTATAATTCACCCCTCCACTTT.

The chain is built from TRBV5-6 and TRBJ2-7, with 10 bases matching TRBD1. This CDR3 is built from 14 residues. The V gene's germline CDR1 is SGHDT and CDR2 YYEEEE. Germline trimming cut 2 bases from V and 5 bases from J; bases unmatched to any gene: 4. The CDR3 sequence: CASSFGTGVHEQYF. The DNA of the CDR3 is TGTGCCAGCAGCTTTGGGACAGGGGTCCACGAGCAGTACTTC.

The chain has TRBV30 and TRBJ2-3; 10 bases agree with TRBD1. Germline V gives CDR1 GTSNPN, CDR2 SVGIG (reference sequence). The V and J ends lost 4 bases and 1 base, in that order; junction bases with no gene match: 2. The CDR3 contains 14 residues. CDR3 DNA sequence: TGTGCCTGGACTGGACAGGGGGGCACAGATACGCAGTATTTT. This gives the protein CAWTGQGGTDTQYF.

J is TRBJ2-6 and V is TRBV7-9, with a weak D call TRBD1 (5 bases). Germline V gene lookup returns CDR1 SEHNR and CDR2 FQNEAQ (reference sequence). Deletions cut 5 bases from V and 0 bases from J, with 8 bases between. The CDR3 length is 15 residues. The CDR3 reads CASSHRNSGANVLTF. The CDR3 DNA sequence: TGTGCCAGCAGCCACAGGAACTCTGGGGCCAACGTCCTGACTTTC.

The V call is TRBV5-1, the J call TRBJ1-6; 8 nucleotides match TRBD1. Germline CDR1 SGHRS, CDR2 YFSETQ. With 6 bases clipped from V and 4 bases from J, the junction kept 9 bases outside the gene matches. The CDR3 consists of 16 residues. In DNA form, the CDR3 reads TGCGCCAGCACACCCTCCGGGACAGGTTATAATTCACCCCTCCACTTT. As protein: CASTPSGTGYNSPLHF. The full variable domain, in which reference TRBV5-1 and TRBJ1-6 provide the parts outside the CDR3, is KAGVTQTPRYLIKTRGQQVTLSCSPISGHRSVSWYQQTPGQGLQFLFEYFSETQRNKGNFPGRFSGRQFSNSRSEMNVSTLELGDSALYLCASTPSGTGYNSPLHFGNGTRLTVT.

The V gene is TRBV24-1, the J gene TRBJ1-1, with 8 positions matching TRBD1. Germline CDR1 reads KGHDR; CDR2 reads SFDVKD. The CDR3 sequence is 14 residues long. The V segment lost 7 bases and the J segment 5 bases; nucleotides outside the gene matches: 8. DNA for the CDR3: TGTGCCACCAGGGGGGCAGGGGGCGAAACTGAAGCTTTCTTT. Amino acids: CATRGAGGETEAFF.

The chain combines TRBV18 with TRBJ2-1, with TRBD1 matching 9 bases. CDR3 length: 16 amino acids. Germline V lookup: CDR1 KGHSH, CDR2 LQKENI. Trimming took 3 bases from V and 6 from J; bases not matched to a gene: 9. The CDR3 DNA is TGTGCCAGCTCACCCGAAGGGACAGGGAGGGTCAATGAGCAGTTCTTC. This gives the protein CASSPEGTGRVNEQFF.

V usage is TRBV28 and J usage is TRBJ1-1; 8 bases line up with TRBD1. The CDR3 has 13 amino acids. V was clipped by 6 bases and J by 5 bases; unmatched bases: 5. CDR1 is MDHEN and CDR2 is SYDVKM in the germline V gene. CDR3 region: CASRQGAPTEAFF. For the CDR3, the DNA is TGTGCCAGCAGGCAGGGGGCGCCGACTGAAGCTTTCTTT.

The chain has TRBV2 and TRBJ1-1, with 8 bases that match TRBD1. This CDR3 spans 16 amino acids. V lost 3 bases, J lost 2 bases, and 8 bases stayed unmatched. Per the germline V gene, CDR1 is SNHLY and CDR2 is FYNNEI. The CDR3 region is CASSDPPGQGNTEAFF. CDR3 nucleotide sequence: TGTGCCAGCAGTGACCCTCCTGGACAGGGAAACACTGAAGCTTTCTTT.

The chain has TRBV3-1 (or the pseudogene TRBV3-2) and TRBJ1-1; 8 bases fit TRBD1. CDR3 length: 19 residues. V gave up 1 base and J gave up 5 bases; unmatched junction bases: 18. Per germline, CDR1 LGHDT and CDR2 YNNKEL (reference sequence). CDR3 sequence: CASSQVRQGARSGRTEAFF. The CDR3 region has the DNA TGTGCCAGCAGCCAAGTACGGCAGGGGGCGAGATCGGGAAGAACTGAAGCTTTCTTT.

The V and J genes are TRBV5-6 and TRBJ1-6; D is possibly TRBD1 (6 bases). CDR1 and CDR2 (germline): SGHDT, YYEEEE. With 4 bases removed from V and 9 bases from J, the gap between germline ends came to 20 bases. CDR3 length: 16 residues. As DNA, the CDR3 is TGTGCCAGCAGCCTGGGGTGGGGGCGCCGGGGTTCACCCCTCCACTTT. It specifies CASSLGWGRRGSPLHF.